This T cell receptor (beta chain) is from a study of CD8+ T cells in alopecia areata. This clone was counted a few times. Its antigen is not identified. With 5 bases removed from V and 4 bases from J, the gap between germline ends came to 9 bases. Per the germline V gene, CDR1 is SNHLY and CDR2 is FYNNEI. CDR3 length: 13 amino acids. Extraction of RNA preceded its reverse transcription into cDNA, which served as the sequencing template. Sequencing used immunoSEQ multiplex PCR; TCRdb keeps in-frame clones, though not all of them. This table holds about 30,000 clones, around 62% found once. General study points: Relative to normal scalp, lesional scalp, especially alopecia totalis/universalis, showed higher clonality.

The chain has TRBV2 and TRBJ2-1; D uncertain. The sequence derives from a human donor with alopecia areata. The sequencing sample was made of NKG2D-high CD8+ T cells sorted from blood. CDR3 DNA: TGTGCCAGCAGTATCACAGATTACAATGAGCAGTTCTTC. Amino acid sequence: CASSITDYNEQFF.